A selection of T cell receptor beta chains follows, all from one sample in a study of blood T cell repertoires in COVID-19. Only in-frame clones appear in the TCRdb table, and some are missing; sequencing was by immunoSEQ multiplex PCR. The data contain approximately 290,000 clones, around 85% of them singletons. The sequencing input was peripheral blood. These receptors were collected from a human donor with COVID-19, enrolled during active disease. The donor label of this sample is uncertain. Both conserved end residues are part of each CDR3. The D gene is left open where the match is weak. For some rows the clone size is stated as once, few or many, or as a class when expanded; others skip it.

d_gene	v_gene	j_gene	abundance	CDR3nt	CDR3aa
.	TRBV5-1	TRBJ1-6	.	TGCGCCAGCAGCTTGGCCGCGGATTCACCCCTCCACTTT	CASSLAADSPLHF
.	TRBV28	TRBJ1-4	.	TGTGCCAGTTCATCGGGATTCGGGGAAAAACTGTTTTTT	CASSSGFGEKLFF
.	TRBV5-1	TRBJ2-7	.	TGCGCCAGCAGCTTACCAACCGGGACTCCATACGAGCAGTACTTC	CASSLPTGTPYEQYF
TRBD1	TRBV3-1/TRBV3-2	TRBJ2-3	once	TGTGCCAGCAGCCAAGATCGACGGACAGGGACAGATACGCAGTATTTT	CASSQDRRTGTDTQYF
TRBD1	TRBV5-1	TRBJ1-5	.	TGCGCCAGCAGCTTGGGACAGGGGACGGGGTATCAGCCCCAGCATTTT	CASSLGQGTGYQPQHF
.	TRBV7-8	TRBJ1-5	.	TGTGCCAGCAGCTCCCCCACGGGCAATCAGCCCCAGCATTTT	CASSSPTGNQPQHF
.	TRBV28	TRBJ1-6	.	TGTGCCAGCAGTTTATTTCGGGGGACTAATTCACCCCTCCACTTT	CASSLFRGTNSPLHF
TRBD1	TRBV28	TRBJ1-5	.	TGTGCCAGCAGTGCCCCGGGACAGGGTTATAATCAGCCCCAGCATTTT	CASSAPGQGYNQPQHF
TRBD1	TRBV7-3	TRBJ2-2	.	TGTGCCAGCAGCTCTCCTCTGACAGGGGAGGTGACCGGGGAGCTGTTTTTT	CASSSPLTGEVTGELFF
.	TRBV6-4	TRBJ1-2	.	TGTGCCAGCAGTATCAGGGAAGGGTATGGCTACACCTTC	CASSIREGYGYTF
TRBD1	TRBV19	TRBJ1-1	.	TGTGCCAGTAGTAGTACAGGGGGCCCCACTGAAGCTTTCTTT	CASSSTGGPTEAFF
TRBD1	TRBV3-1/TRBV3-2	TRBJ1-2	few	TGTGCCAGCAGCCCCCCGGGACAGGGGTCTGGCTACACCTTC	CASSPPGQGSGYTF
TRBD1	TRBV4-3	TRBJ1-5	.	TGCGCCAGCAGCCTGAGACAGGGGGCTCAGCCCCAGCATTTT	CASSLRQGAQPQHF
TRBD2	TRBV19	TRBJ2-5	.	TGTGCCAGTAGTTTGGGCGGGGTAGCGGGAAGAGAGACCCAGTACTTC	CASSLGGVAGRETQYF
TRBD1	TRBV2	TRBJ1-5	.	TGTGCCAGCAGTGAAGTAAGGGACAGGGGCCAGCCCCAGCATTTT	CASSEVRDRGQPQHF
.	TRBV19	TRBJ1-1	.	TGTGCCAGTAGGTACGGTACAGGGAACACTGAAGCTTTCTTT	CASRYGTGNTEAFF
.	TRBV19	TRBJ1-2	.	TGTGCCAGTAGGCAGGGGAGCTATGGCTACACCTTC	CASRQGSYGYTF
TRBD1	TRBV5-1	TRBJ1-4	.	TGCGCCAGCAGCTTGTTCGCCGGGACAGGAAATGAAAAACTGTTTTTT	CASSLFAGTGNEKLFF
TRBD2	TRBV20-1	TRBJ2-3	once	TGCAGTGCTAGTCGGGAGGGCCGCTCAGATACGCAGTATTTT	CSASREGRSDTQYF
.	TRBV7-9	TRBJ1-4	.	TGTGCCAGCAGCTTAGTTTCTGCAACTAATGAAAAACTGTTTTTT	CASSLVSATNEKLFF
TRBD1	TRBV6-1	TRBJ1-2	.	TGTGCCAGCAGTGAAGTCGGACAGGGTGGCGGCTACACCTTC	CASSEVGQGGGYTF
.	TRBV29-1	TRBJ2-1	.	TGCAGCGCTTCTTCGGCAGCAGGGTGGAACAATGAGCAGTTCTTC	CSASSAAGWNNEQFF
TRBD2	TRBV7-8	TRBJ2-3	.	TGTGCCAGCAGCTTAGTTGCGGGAGGGAACACAGATACGCAGTATTTT	CASSLVAGGNTDTQYF
TRBD1	TRBV6-2/TRBV6-3	TRBJ1-1	once	TGTGCCAGCAGCTATGCCGGGACAGGGGGCGACGGGAAAGCTTTCTTT	CASSYAGTGGDGKAFF
TRBD2	TRBV19	TRBJ2-7	.	TGTGCCAGTAGTATATTACTAGCGGGGGACCCCCTAACCTACGAGCAGTACTTC	CASSILLAGDPLTYEQYF
.	TRBV28	TRBJ1-1	.	TGTGCCAGCACTATGGTAGGCCCGGGGACTGAAGCTTTCTTT	CASTMVGPGTEAFF
.	TRBV25-1	TRBJ1-6	.	TGTGCCAGCAAGGATCGGACAGCTAATTCACCCCTCCACTTT	CASKDRTANSPLHF
.	TRBV19	TRBJ1-1	.	TGTGCCAGTAGTATTCATTCGGACACTGAAGCTTTCTTT	CASSIHSDTEAFF
TRBD1	TRBV19	TRBJ1-5	few	TGTGCCAGTAGTCCCGGGACAGGGGGTTGGAGCAATCAGCCCCAGCATTTT	CASSPGTGGWSNQPQHF
TRBD2	TRBV11-2	TRBJ2-3	.	TGTGCCAGCAGCTTAGGAGGACTAGATCCGGGAGATACGCAGTATTTT	CASSLGGLDPGDTQYF
TRBD2	TRBV19	TRBJ2-7	.	TGTGCCAGTAGTAGTCTAGCGGGAAGAGAATACGAGCAGTACTTC	CASSSLAGREYEQYF
TRBD1	TRBV18	TRBJ1-1	.	TGTGCCAGCTCACCCCCGACAGGGGAAGGCACTGAAGCTTTCTTT	CASSPPTGEGTEAFF
.	TRBV14	TRBJ1-1	.	TGTGCCAGCAGCGACAGGAACACTGAAGCTTTCTTT	CASSDRNTEAFF
TRBD1	TRBV5-4	TRBJ2-6	.	TGTGCCAGCACTCTTTACGCCGGGACAGCCATTGGGGCCAACGTCCTGACTTTC	CASTLYAGTAIGANVLTF
.	TRBV7-3	TRBJ2-2	.	TGTGCCAGCAGCTTATTTTCAGCGAACACCGGGGAGCTGTTTTTT	CASSLFSANTGELFF
TRBD2	TRBV9	TRBJ2-7	.	TGTGCCAGCAGCGTAGGGAGCGGGACCTACGAGCAGTACTTC	CASSVGSGTYEQYF
TRBD2	TRBV6-5	TRBJ2-3	.	TGTGCCAGCAGGAGGACTAGCGGGAACACAGATACGCAGTATTTT	CASRRTSGNTDTQYF
TRBD1	TRBV28	TRBJ1-4	.	TGTGCCAGCAGCCGACAGGGGGGAAGGTGGGAACTGTTTTTT	CASSRQGGRWELFF
.	TRBV4-1	TRBJ2-1	.	TGCGCCAGCAGCCACGGTCGGGGATTTGGGAGCTTTAATGAGCAGTTCTTC	CASSHGRGFGSFNEQFF
TRBD1	TRBV4-1	TRBJ1-1	.	TGCGCCAGCAGCCATCCCGGGACAGGTATGAACACTGAAGCTTTCTTT	CASSHPGTGMNTEAFF
.	TRBV18	TRBJ1-5	.	TGTGCCAGCTCCTCGGATGAGGATCAGCCCCAGCATTTT	CASSSDEDQPQHF
.	TRBV7-3	TRBJ1-5	.	TGTGCCAGCAGCTTAAGGGGTGAAGGGGGTCAGCCCCAGCATTTT	CASSLRGEGGQPQHF
.	TRBV12-3/TRBV12-4	TRBJ1-2	.	TGTGCCAGCAGTCCCGGACAGCACTATGGCTACACCTTC	CASSPGQHYGYTF